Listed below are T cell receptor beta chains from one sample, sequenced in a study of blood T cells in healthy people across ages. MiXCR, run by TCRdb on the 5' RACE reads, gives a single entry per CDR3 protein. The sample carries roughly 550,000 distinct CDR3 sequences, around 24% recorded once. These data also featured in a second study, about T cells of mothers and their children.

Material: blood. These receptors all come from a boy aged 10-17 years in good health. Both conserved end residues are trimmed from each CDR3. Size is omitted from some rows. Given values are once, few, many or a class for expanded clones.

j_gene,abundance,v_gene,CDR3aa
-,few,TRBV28,ASSSQGATPYEQY
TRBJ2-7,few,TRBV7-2,ASRNTGTYEQY
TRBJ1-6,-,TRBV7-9,ASSLDSLAGGDPLH
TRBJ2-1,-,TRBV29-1,SVDYSGTSGGVNEQF
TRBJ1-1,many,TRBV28,ASSGDRQAEAF
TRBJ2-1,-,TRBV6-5,ASSLFGTAINEQF
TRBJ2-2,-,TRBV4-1,ASSQVVTVNTGELF
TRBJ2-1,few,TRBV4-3,ASSRMLPSLNSYNEQF
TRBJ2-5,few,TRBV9,ASSPSRGEETQY
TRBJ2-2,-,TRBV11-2,ASSLGYGGMTTGELF
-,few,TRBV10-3,AISDTVRSYEQY
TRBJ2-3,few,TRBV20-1,SPLTSGGVGETQY
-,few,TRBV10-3,AISVEQGYEQY
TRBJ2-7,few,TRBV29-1,SAVMGRPAYEQY
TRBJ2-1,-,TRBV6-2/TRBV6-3,ASSTGVEQF
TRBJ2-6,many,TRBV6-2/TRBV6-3,ASSPWGAGSGANVLT
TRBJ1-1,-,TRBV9,ASSFGTELEAF
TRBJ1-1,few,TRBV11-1,ASSGSYGVGNTEAF
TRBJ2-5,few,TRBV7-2,ASSPPSVETQY
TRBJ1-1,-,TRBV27,ASRDRLTGNTEAS
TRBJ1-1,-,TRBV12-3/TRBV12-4,ASSRSGQGAPEAF
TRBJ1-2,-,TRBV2,ASNSLRSGDGYT
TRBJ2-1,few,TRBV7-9,ASSFVGSDEQF
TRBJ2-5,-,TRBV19,ASSILSGSIVEQY
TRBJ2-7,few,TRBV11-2,ASSAYWDRGRYEQY
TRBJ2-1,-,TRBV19,ASSTAPTSGSIAYNEQF
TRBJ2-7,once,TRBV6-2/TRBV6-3,ASSYGIRGSYERY
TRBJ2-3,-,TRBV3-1,ASSQRRLVGSPDTQY
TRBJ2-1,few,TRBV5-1,ASSGSNRLNEQF
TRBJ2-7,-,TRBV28,ASSLKSPGYYRYGQY
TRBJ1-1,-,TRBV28,ASSPDRVRVTEAF
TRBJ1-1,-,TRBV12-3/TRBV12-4,ASSARLGGGNTEAF
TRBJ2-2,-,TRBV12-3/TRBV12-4,ASSLSGSVTGELF
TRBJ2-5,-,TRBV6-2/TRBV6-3,ASSTIAGVGETQY
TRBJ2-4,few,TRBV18,ASSDGTVNLAKNIQY
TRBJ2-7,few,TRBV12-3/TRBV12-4,ASSFPGVYEQY
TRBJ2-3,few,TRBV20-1,SADRYTQY
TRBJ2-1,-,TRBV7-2,ASSLEEGAGNEQF
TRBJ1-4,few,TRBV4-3,ASSQDGGDHNEKLF
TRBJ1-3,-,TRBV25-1,ASSAPGFIGNTIY
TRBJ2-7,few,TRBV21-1,ASSPPERDPAVYEQY
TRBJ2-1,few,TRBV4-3,ASSPRLGAEQF
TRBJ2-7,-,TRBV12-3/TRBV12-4,ASSHSGSPNYEQY
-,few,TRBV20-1,SAEEGYEQY
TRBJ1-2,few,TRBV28,ASSISWTAGLGYT
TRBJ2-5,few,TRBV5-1,ASSRDPGDQETQY
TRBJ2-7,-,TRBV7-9,ASSFRDRGGEQY
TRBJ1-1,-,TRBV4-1,ASSQDLMGIFDTEAF
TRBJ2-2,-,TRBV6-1,ASIQKGYANTGELF
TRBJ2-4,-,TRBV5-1,ASSLGDRNIQY
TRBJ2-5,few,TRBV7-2,ASSLALTGIQETQY